These 24 T cell receptor beta chains were all obtained from the same sample, sequenced in a study of cytomegalovirus exposure and HLA in healthy donors. The PCR was carried out with 60 Vbeta primers and 13 Jbeta primers. TCRdb's table, derived via immunoSEQ multiplex PCR, lists solely in-frame clones and lacks some. The table includes around 200,000 clones, approximately 86% detected once. The sequenced material came from PBMCs. These receptors were taken from a woman between 25 and 40 years old in good health and CMV-seronegative.

The chain combines TRBV7-2 with TRBJ1-4; TRBD1 might be the D (5 bases). The V gene's germline CDR1 is SGHTA and CDR2 FQGNSA. The CDR3 loop spans 15 amino acids. Trimming shortened V by 4 bases and J by 8 bases, and 17 bases separated the two germline ends. The CDR3 loop is CASSYGGGTDEKLFF. The CDR3 bases are TGTGCCAGCAGCTACGGGGGTGGGACCGACGAAAAACTGTTTTTT.

This chain connects TRBV5-6 to TRBJ2-7, with 11 bases aligning to TRBD1. The V segment lost 4 bases and the J segment 4 bases; nucleotides outside the gene matches: 4. The CDR3 runs 14 residues. Germline V lookup: CDR1 SGHDT, CDR2 YYEEEE. The CDR3 bases are TGTGCCAGCAGCCAAGGGACAGGGGGGTACGAGCAGTACTTC. Protein sequence: CASSQGTGGYEQYF. Together with reference TRBV5-6 and TRBJ2-7, the CDR3 gives the full variable domain: DAGVTQSPTHLIKTRGQQVTLRCSPKSGHDTVSWYQQALGQGPQFIFQYYEEEERQRGNFPDRFSGHQFPNYSSELNVNALLLGDSALYLCASSQGTGGYEQYFGPGTRLTVT.

This rearrangement joins TRBV15 to TRBJ2-3; TRBD1 matches 9 bases. V shed 8 bases, J shed 5 bases, and the junction held 8 bases outside the gene matches. The CDR3 contains 14 residues. The germline V gene encodes CDR1 LNHNV and CDR2 YYDKDF (reference sequence). CDR3 bases: TGTGCCACCGGACAGGGGATGGGCGGAGATACGCAGTATTTT. Translating it yields CATGQGMGGDTQYF.

The gene calls are TRBV28 and TRBJ2-5; D is perhaps TRBD2 (6 bases). Judging by the DNA end, TRBJ2-7 fits better; the J call may be wrong. Germline CDR1 is MDHEN and CDR2 is SYDVKM. There are 15 residues in the CDR3. The chain's CDR3 is CASSLGGARGYEQYF. CDR3 sequence (DNA): TGTGCCAGCAGTCTCGGCGGGGCTCGGGGCTACGAGCAGTACTTC.

The V and J genes are TRBV5-1 and TRBJ2-5; D is undetermined. Deletions cut 0 bases from V and 2 bases from J, with 11 bases between. Germline V gene sequence: CDR1 SGHRS, CDR2 YFSETQ. This CDR3 has 15 residues. CDR3 in amino acids: CASSLGTVKQETQYF. The DNA for the CDR3 is TGCGCCAGCAGCTTGGGAACAGTAAAACAAGAGACCCAGTACTTC.

This clone was observed once. The chain recombines TRBV2 with TRBJ2-1; maybe TRBD2 (5 bases). Looked up from germline, CDR1 is SNHLY and CDR2 is FYNNEI. The V end lost 8 bases, the J end lost 7 bases, and 18 bases lay between the germline ends. This CDR3 spans 14 amino acids. The CDR3 sequence is CASEDSQARNEQFF. The CDR3 DNA sequence: TGTGCCAGCGAGGACTCCCAGGCTCGGAATGAGCAGTTCTTC.

The V and J genes are TRBV15 and TRBJ2-2; D may be TRBD2 (6 bases). This CDR3 is built from 17 residues. Trimming removed 1 base from V and 2 bases from J, with 14 bases in between. CDR1 and CDR2 from the germline V gene are LNHNV and YYDKDF (reference sequence). This CDR3 is CATSRGGSGRNTGELFF. The CDR3 coding sequence is TGTGCCACCAGCAGAGGGGGTAGCGGAAGAAACACCGGGGAGCTGTTTTTT.

This rearrangement joins TRBV19 to TRBJ2-1; D may be TRBD2 (6 bases). Trimming took off 9 bases at V and 5 bases at J, with 23 bases between the two ends. CDR3 size: 16 residues. In germline, CDR1 is LNHDA, CDR2 SQIVND (reference sequence). The CDR3 region is CASARGGGLAHNEQFF. The CDR3 DNA is TGTGCCAGCGCCCGAGGCGGAGGGCTGGCTCACAATGAGCAGTTCTTC.

This clone was observed once. The gene calls are TRBV7-3 and TRBJ2-7; 12 nucleotides align to TRBD2. J was trimmed by 4 bases and V by 3 bases; bases with no gene match: 4. The germline V gene encodes CDR1 SGHTA and CDR2 FQGTGA. The CDR3 is made up of 15 amino acids. This CDR3 reads CASSLTSGSKYEQYF. The CDR3 DNA reads as TGTGCCAGCAGCTTGACTAGCGGGAGTAAATACGAGCAGTACTTC. Full variable domain (rest looked up from reference TRBV7-3 and TRBJ2-7): GAGVSQTPSNKVTEKGKYVELRCDPISGHTALYWYRQSLGQGPEFLIYFQGTGAADDSGLPNDRFFAVRPEGSVSTLKIQRTERGDSAVYLCASSLTSGSKYEQYFGPGTRLTVT.

V is TRBV28 and J is TRBJ1-2; 7 bases agree with TRBD1. Germline CDR1 and CDR2: MDHEN and SYDVKM. The length of the CDR3 is 14 residues. The ends lost 8 bases at V and 4 bases at J; junction bases unmatched: 10. The CDR3 region is CASSTRRGLYGYTF. For the CDR3, the DNA is TGTGCCAGCTCAACGCGGAGGGGGCTCTATGGCTACACCTTC.

The V and J genes are TRBV9 and TRBJ2-3; 13 bases match TRBD2. Trimming at V came to 2 bases and at J to 5 bases, leaving 5 bases not matched to a gene. This CDR3 spans 16 amino acids. Germline assignment: CDR1 SGDLS and CDR2 YYNGEE. The chain's CDR3 is CASSVELAGGVDTQYF. For the CDR3, the DNA is TGTGCCAGCAGCGTGGAACTAGCGGGGGGGGTAGATACGCAGTATTTT.

This clone was seen once. The V call is TRBV9, the J call TRBJ2-7, with 8 bases matching TRBD2. The CDR3 contains 14 residues. Unmatched junction bases numbered 4, after V lost 0 bases and J lost 5 bases. Germline CDR1 reads SGDLS; CDR2 reads YYNGEE. CDR3 protein: CASSVGAGGHEQYF. CDR3 sequence (DNA): TGTGCCAGCAGCGTAGGGGCGGGGGGCCACGAGCAGTACTTC.

The chain is built from TRBV27 and TRBJ2-7, with D tentatively TRBD1 (5 bases). V was cut by 5 bases and J by 3 bases, with 11 bases left in between. This CDR3 is built from 13 residues. The germline CDR1 and CDR2 sequences are MNHEY and SMNVEV (reference sequence). CDR3 sequence (DNA): TGTGCCAGCAGTGAAAACCAGGGCTACGAGCAGTACTTC. This encodes CASSENQGYEQYF.

This chain joins TRBV19 and TRBJ2-7; TRBD2 might be the D (5 bases). The V end lost 3 bases, the J end lost 1 base, and 10 bases lay between the germline ends. This CDR3 is built from 14 residues. CDR1 is LNHDA, CDR2 SQIVND, per germline (reference sequence). The CDR3 DNA is TGTGCCAGTAGTATGGAGGCTACTTCCTACGAGCAGTACTTC. As protein: CASSMEATSYEQYF.

The V and J genes are TRBV30 and TRBJ1-2; D gene unclear. Germline values: CDR1 GTSNPN, CDR2 SVGIG (reference sequence). The V end was cut by 8 bases, the J end by 8 bases, with 18 bases between. This CDR3 has 12 residues. CDR3 residues: CARGDAKRGYTF. CDR3 sequence (DNA): TGTGCCCGTGGAGACGCCAAAAGGGGCTACACCTTC.

V gene TRBV5-5 combines with J gene TRBJ1-5; 8 bases align to TRBD1. The CDR3 length is 15 residues. V shed 0 bases and J 5 bases; nucleotides not matched to a gene: 4. Germline-derived CDR1 and CDR2 are SGHKS and YYEKEE (reference sequence). CDR3: CASSLGQGADQPQHF. The DNA of the CDR3 is TGTGCCAGCAGCTTGGGGCAGGGGGCAGATCAGCCCCAGCATTTT.

The chain uses TRBV10-3 and TRBJ2-1; TRBD2 might be the D (6 bases). This CDR3 is 16 amino acids long. V was cut by 4 bases and J by 4 bases, with 17 bases left in between. CDR1 ENHRY and CDR2 SYGVKD come from the germline V gene. For the CDR3, the DNA is TGTGCCATCAGTGTGGAACGGGAGTTCTCTTACAATGAGCAGTTCTTC. This gives the protein CAISVEREFSYNEQFF.

The chain employs TRBV4-1 and TRBJ1-3; possible D gene TRBD1, 6 bases. Trimming pared 1 base from V and 2 bases from J, leaving 12 bases between. The CDR3 length is 16 residues. Germline V gene lookup returns CDR1 MGHRA and CDR2 YSYEKL. In DNA form, the CDR3 reads TGCGCCAGCAGCCAAGGCAGGCAGGGGACTGGAAACACCATATATTTT. Translation: CASSQGRQGTGNTIYF.

This clone was detected only once. The CDR3 loop reads CSVDGTKGGSSYNEQFF. CDR3 bases: TGCAGCGTTGATGGTACTAAGGGCGGGAGCTCCTACAATGAGCAGTTCTTC. The chain recombines TRBV29-1 with TRBJ2-1, with 7 nucleotides matching TRBD2. Germline loops: CDR1 SQVTM, CDR2 ANQGSEA. The CDR3 runs to 17 residues. J gave up 0 bases and V 3 bases, and 11 bases lay outside the gene matches.

The chain carries TRBV11-3 and TRBJ1-3; D possibly corresponds to TRBD1 (6 bases). V lost 5 bases, J lost 9 bases, and 20 bases lay in between. The CDR3 length is 15 residues. Germline assignment: CDR1 SGHNT and CDR2 YENEEA. CDR3 region: CASSPPGTPGSTIYF. CDR3 nucleotide sequence: TGTGCCAGCAGCCCCCCCGGGACACCTGGGAGCACCATATATTTT.

The chain uses TRBV29-1 and TRBJ1-5, with 8 positions matching TRBD1. This CDR3 region has 13 residues. After removal of 4 bases from V and 6 bases from J, the junction contained 5 bases not matched to a gene. Germline lookup yields CDR1 SQVTM and CDR2 ANQGSEA. CDR3 loop: CSVGDRNGQPQHF. CDR3 sequence (DNA): TGCAGCGTTGGGGACAGGAACGGTCAGCCCCAGCATTTT.

V gene TRBV5-6 combines with J gene TRBJ2-7, with 8 nucleotides matching TRBD1. V trimming: 3 bases; J trimming: 5 bases; junction bases outside the gene matches: 10. The CDR3 is 15 residues long. Per germline, CDR1 SGHDT and CDR2 YYEEEE. CDR3 loop: CASSSLDREYDEQYF. CDR3 DNA sequence: TGTGCCAGCAGCTCGTTGGACAGGGAATATGACGAGCAGTACTTC.

The chain employs TRBV13 and TRBJ2-7; 11 positions match TRBD2. Germline V gene sequence: CDR1 PRHDT, CDR2 FYEKMQ (reference sequence). This CDR3 contains 14 residues. J lost 4 bases, V lost 3 bases, and 2 bases had no gene match. The CDR3 coding sequence is TGTGCCAGCAGCTTTGGGACTAGCGGATACGAGCAGTACTTC. Protein sequence: CASSFGTSGYEQYF.

The chain links TRBV6-6 to TRBJ1-2; TRBD1 aligns across 8 bases. Germline assignment: CDR1 MNHNY and CDR2 SVGAGI (reference sequence). The CDR3 spans 13 residues. After removal of 4 bases from V and 8 bases from J, the junction contained 6 bases not matched to a gene. The CDR3 nucleotides are TGTGCCAGCAGTTCCCGGGACAGGATGGGCTACACCTTC. This encodes CASSSRDRMGYTF.